The 16 T cell receptor beta chains below were found in one sample sequenced in a study of T cell changes during pregnancy in multiple sclerosis (dated by TCRdb to the late 2010s). Receptor libraries were prepared by the immunoSEQ multiplex PCR assay. Sourced from immuneACCESS, this table was stored by TCRdb with only in-frame sequences that have V and J called. A share of the clones is absent; for the studies checked, an unresolved V gene accounts for under half, and the remainder has no known explanation. Across this sample there are roughly 51,000 clones, with approximately 94% seen only once. The ten biggest clones cover less than 6% of the sample. Here the sequenced sample was CD8+ T cells from peripheral blood mononuclear cells, taken before pregnancy. The receptors were gathered from a female donor with multiple sclerosis, enrolled in a pregnancy study.

This clone has only one observation. This chain connects TRBV25-1 to TRBJ2-7; 7 bases agree with TRBD1. The CDR3 contains 13 residues. With V trimmed by 10 bases and J by 3 bases, 9 bases remained unmatched. Germline CDR1 is MGHDK and CDR2 is SYGVNS. CDR3 DNA sequence: TGTGCCACAGTAGACAGGGCCTTCTACGAGCAGTACTTC. This gives the protein CATVDRAFYEQYF.

For the CDR3, the DNA is TGTGCCAGCAGCGTAGTAGCGAACCACGGGCAGTTCTTC. This translates into CASSVVANHGQFF. The J gene is TRBJ2-1, the V gene TRBV9, with a possible D match to TRBD2 (5 bases). CDR1 and CDR2 (germline): SGDLS, YYNGEE. The CDR3 is 13 amino acids. V was pared by 0 bases and J by 12 bases, with 13 bases between.

This chain connects TRBV30 to TRBJ1-2; perhaps TRBD1 as D (6 bases). Germline CDR1 GTSNPN, CDR2 SVGIG (reference sequence). V was pared by 0 bases and J by 6 bases, with 14 bases between. The CDR3 runs to 14 residues. CDR3 DNA: TGTGCCTGGAGTGTGTCACAGGGAGTAGATGGCTACACCTTC. It codes for CAWSVSQGVDGYTF.

This chain joins TRBV9 and TRBJ1-1; the D is unclear. CDR3 length: 14 residues. Germline loops: CDR1 SGDLS, CDR2 YYNGEE. Trimming left V 2 bases short and J 1 base short, with 9 bases between. The CDR3 loop reads CASSVNPGNTEAFF. CDR3 DNA: TGTGCCAGCAGCGTTAATCCGGGGAACACTGAAGCTTTCTTT.

The V call is TRBV5-6, the J call TRBJ2-3, with D possibly matching TRBD1 (6 bases). There are 17 residues in the CDR3. V was trimmed by 0 bases and J by 0 bases, leaving 14 bases between them. Germline-derived CDR1 and CDR2 are SGHDT and YYEEEE. The CDR3 DNA sequence: TGTGCCAGCAGCTTGGGACCCGACAGGTCTAGCACAGATACGCAGTATTTT. As protein: CASSLGPDRSSTDTQYF. The whole variable domain, filled in from reference TRBV5-6 and TRBJ2-3, reads DAGVTQSPTHLIKTRGQQVTLRCSPKSGHDTVSWYQQALGQGPQFIFQYYEEEERQRGNFPDRFSGHQFPNYSSELNVNALLLGDSALYLCASSLGPDRSSTDTQYFGPGTRLTVL.

The sample holds one count of this clone. The chain couples TRBV6-5 to TRBJ1-1, with D unclear. Germline V gives CDR1 MNHEY, CDR2 SVGAGI. This CDR3 has 14 residues. The V end lost 0 bases, the J end lost 5 bases, and 10 bases lay between the germline ends. CDR3 region: CASSYSRRGTEAFF. The CDR3 nucleotides read TGTGCCAGCAGTTACTCGAGACGCGGGACTGAAGCTTTCTTT.

The chain recombines TRBV7-9 with TRBJ2-3; 11 nucleotides line up with TRBD2. Germline V gene data show CDR1 as SEHNR and CDR2 as FQNEAQ (reference sequence). The V gene end was trimmed by 2 bases and the J gene end by 4 bases; junction bases not matched to a gene: 5. CDR3 length: 16 amino acids. In DNA, the CDR3 is TGTGCCAGCAGCTTAATGGGACTAGCGGTCGCAGATACGCAGTATTTT. This gives the protein CASSLMGLAVADTQYF. Full variable domain (missing parts from reference TRBV7-9 and TRBJ2-3): DTGVSQNPRHKITKRGQNVTFRCDPISEHNRLYWYRQTLGQGPEFLTYFQNEAQLEKSRLLSDRFSAERPKGSFSTLEIQRTEQGDSAMYLCASSLMGLAVADTQYFGPGTRLTVL.

V gene TRBV27 combines with J gene TRBJ2-2; a possible D gene is TRBD1 (6 bases). From germline, CDR1 is MNHEY and CDR2 SMNVEV (reference sequence). The CDR3 has 15 residues. Trimming shortened V by 0 bases and J by 1 base, and 6 bases separated the two germline ends. The CDR3 protein is CASSLSQGNTGELFF. The CDR3 DNA reads TGTGCCAGCAGTTTATCACAGGGGAACACCGGGGAGCTGTTTTTT.

The chain links TRBV6-5 to TRBJ1-4; 7 nucleotides line up with TRBD1. V was clipped by 5 bases and J by 8 bases; unmatched bases: 8. From germline, CDR1 is MNHEY and CDR2 SVGAGI. CDR3 length: 14 amino acids. The CDR3 spells CASSLIRDSEKLFF. Here the CDR3 DNA reads TGTGCCAGCAGTCTCATTCGGGACAGCGAAAAACTGTTTTTT.

The chain has TRBV29-1 and TRBJ1-2; TRBD1 might be the D (6 bases). CDR1 is SQVTM, CDR2 ANQGSEA, per germline. V was cut by 7 bases and J by 5 bases, with 20 bases left in between. CDR3 length: 14 amino acids. As DNA, the CDR3 is TGCAGCGCAGTATCAGACAGGCTACCTTATGGCTACACCTTC. It translates to CSAVSDRLPYGYTF. Together with reference TRBV29-1 and TRBJ1-2, the CDR3 gives the full variable domain: SAVISQKPSRDICQRGTSLTIQCQVDSQVTMMFWYRQQPGQSLTLIATANQGSEATYESGFVIDKFPISRPNLTFSTLTVSNMSPEDSSIYLCSAVSDRLPYGYTFGSGTRLTVV.

The chain employs TRBV2 and TRBJ2-2, with D tentatively TRBD2 (6 bases). Germline lookup yields CDR1 SNHLY and CDR2 FYNNEI. The CDR3 extends over 15 amino acids. V gave up 6 bases and J gave up 2 bases, with 13 bases separating them. The CDR3 DNA follows: TGTGCCAGCAGCTCCCCGACTAGTAACACCGGGGAGCTGTTTTTT. Protein sequence: CASSSPTSNTGELFF.

V is TRBV9 and J is TRBJ1-1, with 8 positions matching TRBD1. Per germline, CDR1 SGDLS and CDR2 YYNGEE. The CDR3 extends over 14 amino acids. V was pared by 4 bases and J by 6 bases, with 8 bases of the junction left unmatched. The CDR3, as DNA: TGTGCCAGCAGCCTAGAGGACAGGGTATCTGAAGCTTTCTTT. Protein: CASSLEDRVSEAFF.

The chain carries TRBV11-2 and TRBJ2-5, with D tentatively TRBD1 (5 bases). From germline, CDR1 is SGHAT and CDR2 FQNNGV. Between the trimmed V and J ends, which lost 1 base and 0 bases, there was a span of 21 bases. This CDR3 comprises 19 residues. CDR3 sequence: CASSLGQSDVGWYQETQYF. CDR3 in DNA: TGTGCCAGCAGCTTAGGACAGAGCGACGTTGGTTGGTACCAAGAGACCCAGTACTTC.

The rearrangement links TRBV9 to TRBJ1-1; 7 bases match TRBD1. CDR3 length: 16 amino acids. Germline values: CDR1 SGDLS, CDR2 YYNGEE. After removal of 0 bases from V and 5 bases from J, the junction contained 10 bases not matched to a gene. CDR3 sequence reads: CASSVASRTGETEAFF. The CDR3, as DNA: TGTGCCAGCAGCGTAGCATCTCGCACAGGGGAAACTGAAGCTTTCTTT.

CDR3 sequence (DNA): TGTGCCAGCAGCCCACGGAGGAATGGAAACACCATATATTTT. Translation gives CASSPRRNGNTIYF. The chain combines TRBV13 with TRBJ1-3; D is unresolved. The V end lost 5 bases, the J end lost 3 bases, and 11 bases lay between the germline ends. There are 14 residues in the CDR3. Germline V CDR1 and CDR2: PRHDT, FYEKMQ (reference sequence).

CDR3 nucleotide sequence: TGTGCCAGCAGCTTATCTACCGGCACTGAAGCTTTCTTT. Residues: CASSLSTGTEAFF. The chain combines TRBV7-6 with TRBJ1-1; D remains ambiguous. Germline lookup yields CDR1 SGHVS and CDR2 FNYEAQ. This CDR3 is 13 amino acids long. The V end was cut by 2 bases, the J end by 4 bases, with 8 bases between.